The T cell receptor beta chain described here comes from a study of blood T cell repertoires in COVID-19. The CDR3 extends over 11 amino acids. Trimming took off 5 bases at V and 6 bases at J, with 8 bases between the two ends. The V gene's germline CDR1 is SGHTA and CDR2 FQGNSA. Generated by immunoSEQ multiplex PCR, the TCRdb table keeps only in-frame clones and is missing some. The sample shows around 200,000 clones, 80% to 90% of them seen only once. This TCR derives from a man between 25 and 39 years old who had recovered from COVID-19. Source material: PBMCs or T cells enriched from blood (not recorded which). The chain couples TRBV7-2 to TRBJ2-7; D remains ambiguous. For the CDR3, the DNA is TGTGCCAGCAGCCCACATCTCGAGCAGTACTTC. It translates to CASSPHLEQYF.